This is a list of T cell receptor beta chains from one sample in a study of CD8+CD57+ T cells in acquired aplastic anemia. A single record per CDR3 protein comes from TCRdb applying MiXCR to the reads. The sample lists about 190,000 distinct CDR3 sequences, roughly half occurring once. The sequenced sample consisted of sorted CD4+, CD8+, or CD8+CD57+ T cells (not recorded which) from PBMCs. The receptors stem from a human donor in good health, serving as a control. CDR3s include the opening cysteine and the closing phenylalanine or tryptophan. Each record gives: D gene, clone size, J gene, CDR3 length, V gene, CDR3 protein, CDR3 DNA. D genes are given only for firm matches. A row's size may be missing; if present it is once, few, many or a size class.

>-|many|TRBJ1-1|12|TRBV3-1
CASSQGYREAFF
TGTGCCAGCAGCCAAGGTTACAGGGAAGCTTTCTTT
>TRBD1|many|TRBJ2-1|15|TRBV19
CASSIRQGDINEQFF
TGTGCCAGTAGTATAAGACAGGGAGACATCAATGAGCAGTTCTTC
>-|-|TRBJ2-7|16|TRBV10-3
CAISEDGTEAEGKQYF
TGTGCCATCAGTGAGGATGGGACCGAGGCAGAAGGAAAGCAGTACTTC
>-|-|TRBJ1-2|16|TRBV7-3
CASSQDRAGPNYGYTF
TGTGCCAGCAGCCAAGATAGGGCAGGGCCTAACTATGGCTACACCTTC
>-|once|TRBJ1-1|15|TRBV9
CASSVEGDMNTEAFF
TGTGCCAGCAGCGTAGAGGGGGACATGAACACTGAAGCTTTCTTT
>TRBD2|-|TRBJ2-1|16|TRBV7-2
CASSPLPSGSWYEQFF
TGTGCCAGCTCACCCCTCCCTAGCGGGTCTTGGTATGAGCAGTTCTTC
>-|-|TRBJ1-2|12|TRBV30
CAWSPAGSDYTF
TGTGCCTGGAGTCCGGCAGGGTCTGACTACACCTTC
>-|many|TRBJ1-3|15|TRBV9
CASSVGEGPGNTIYF
TGTGCCAGCAGCGTTGGGGAGGGGCCTGGAAACACCATATATTTT
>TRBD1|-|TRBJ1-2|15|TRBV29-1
CSVTTGGRTSYGYTF
TGCAGCGTAACTACAGGGGGCAGAACCTCTTATGGCTACACCTTC
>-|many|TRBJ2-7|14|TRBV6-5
CASYSGVLSYEQYF
TGTGCCAGCTACTCCGGGGTTCTCTCCTACGAGCAGTACTTC
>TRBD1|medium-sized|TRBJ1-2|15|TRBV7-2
CASSPSDRQGGGYTF
TGTGCCAGCAGCCCCTCGGATCGACAGGGAGGTGGCTACACCTTC
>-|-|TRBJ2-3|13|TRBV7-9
CASSFWGAGTQYF
TGTGCCAGCAGCTTTTGGGGCGCAGGTACGCAGTATTTT
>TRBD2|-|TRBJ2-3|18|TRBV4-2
CASSHAWTSGTSTDTQYF
TGTGCCAGCAGCCATGCGTGGACTAGCGGAACAAGCACAGATACGCAGTATTTT
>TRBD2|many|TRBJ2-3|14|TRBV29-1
CSVLGGRSTDTQYF
TGCAGCGTTCTGGGCGGGAGAAGCACAGATACGCAGTATTTT
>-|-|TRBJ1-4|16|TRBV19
CASSIMGLDYNEKLFF
TGTGCCAGTAGTATAATGGGTTTAGATTACAATGAAAAACTGTTTTTT
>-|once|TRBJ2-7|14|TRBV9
CASSVGPSLLEQYF
TGTGCCAGCAGCGTGGGGCCATCCCTTTTAGAGCAGTACTTC
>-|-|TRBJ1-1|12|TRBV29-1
CSVAPGNTEAFF
TGCAGCGTTGCCCCTGGGAACACTGAAGCTTTCTTT
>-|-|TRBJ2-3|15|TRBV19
CASKWASESTDTQYF
TGTGCCAGTAAATGGGCCAGCGAATCCACAGATACGCAGTATTTT
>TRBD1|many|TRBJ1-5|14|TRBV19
CASSGTGGAQPQHF
TGTGCCAGTAGTGGGACAGGGGGAGCTCAGCCCCAGCATTTT
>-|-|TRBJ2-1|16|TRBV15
CATSRGGQSSYNEQSF
TGTGCCACCAGCAGAGGAGGACAAAGCTCCTACAATGAGCAGTCCTTC
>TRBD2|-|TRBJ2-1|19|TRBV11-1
CASSLRALILAGVSDEQFF
TGTGCCAGCAGCTTAAGGGCTCTAATACTAGCGGGGGTGAGCGATGAGCAGTTCTTC
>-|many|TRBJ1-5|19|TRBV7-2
CASSLVGLPTPYSNQPQHF
TGTGCCAGCAGCTTAGTCGGACTTCCGACCCCATATAGCAATCAGCCCCAGCATTTT
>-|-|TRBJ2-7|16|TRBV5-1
CASSPGRLILRHEQYF
TGCGCCAGCAGCCCCGGAAGACTCATCCTGAGGCACGAGCAGTACTTC
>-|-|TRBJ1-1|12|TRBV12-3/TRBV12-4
CASSPSGTEAFF
TGTGCCAGCAGTCCCTCCGGGACTGAAGCTTTCTTT
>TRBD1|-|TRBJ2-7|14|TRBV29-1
CSVGGQGASYEQYF
TGCAGCGTTGGAGGACAGGGGGCATCCTACGAGCAGTACTTC
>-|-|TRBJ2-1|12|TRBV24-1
CATSDAQNEQFF
TGTGCCACCAGTGATGCCCAAAATGAGCAGTTCTTC
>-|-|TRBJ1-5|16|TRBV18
CASSLTGPRVGQPQHF
TGTGCCAGCTCACTAACAGGGCCTCGAGTCGGTCAGCCCCAGCATTTT
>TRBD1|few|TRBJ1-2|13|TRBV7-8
CASSRDRGRGYTF
TGTGCCAGCAGCCGCGACAGGGGACGCGGCTACACCTTC